This TCR beta chain was retrieved from a study of neurological immune-mediated disorders. In this sample, this clonotype turned up many times. TCRdb reprocessed the 5' RACE reads with MiXCR, giving one entry per CDR3 protein. The repertoire includes 25,000 to 30,000 distinct CDR3 sequences, 6.6% of them detected once, and about 8.3% sits in the top ten. The sample taken for sequencing was PBMCs. The sequence was obtained from a woman in her forties or fifties in good health.

Here the CDR3 reads CSATGPFSNEQFF. As DNA, the CDR3 is TGCAGTGCTACGGGACCTTTTAGCAATGAGCAGTTCTTC. The V gene is TRBV20-1, the J gene TRBJ2-1; D may correspond to TRBD1 or TRBD2 (5 bases each). Germline assignment: CDR1 DFQATT and CDR2 SNEGSKA (reference sequence). The V gene lost 4 bases and the J gene lost 6 bases, with 13 bases spanning the gap. The CDR3 has 13 residues.